The rows below give T cell receptor beta chains drawn from one sample of a study of T cell changes during pregnancy in multiple sclerosis. The protocol was immunoSEQ multiplex PCR, while the TCRdb copy is restricted to in-frame clones and leaves out a portion. The sample yields 90,000 to 95,000 clones, about 93% seen once. The input for sequencing was peripheral blood, taken in the first trimester of pregnancy. The receptors originated from a female donor with multiple sclerosis, enrolled in a pregnancy study. Both conserved end residues are part of each CDR3.

v_call | cdr3_aa
TRBV7-9 | CASRPIQGLGGELFF
TRBV6-6 | CASRGGDRPYEQYF
TRBV5-4 | CASSSAPAEAFF
TRBV29-1 | CSVGTSAGELFF
TRBV4-1 | CASSQYTQGSEQYF
TRBV30 | CAWNLGQGNQPQHF
TRBV5-4 | CASTDRTGNTGELFF
TRBV25-1 | CASSEIYRGQRDYGYTF
TRBV5-1 | CASSLGQGPYEQYF
TRBV5-1 | CASSLNLAGGSTDTQYF
TRBV19 | CASIKDRGLNYGYTF
TRBV4-1 | CASSQERAGGEAFF
TRBV30 | CAWSPQLNIQYF
TRBV28 | CASSLAYGYTF
TRBV29-1 | CSVAGTSGGASSEQYF
TRBV7-9 | CASSLRETGELFF
TRBV2 | CASRSSGNTEAFF
TRBV5-1 | CASSHPGRGAFF
TRBV6-1 | CASSEAGSSTEAFF
TRBV6-1 | CASSEAPTTGYYGYTF
TRBV6-5 | CASSIYRGTEAFF
TRBV27 | CASSGLAGGLDTQYF
TRBV18 | CASSPSGTGWDNEQFF
TRBV21-1 | CASSKDRGRDEAFF
TRBV5-1 | CASSLVGGLSTDTQYF
TRBV2 | CASSFSLSGGPGDTQYF
TRBV13 | CASSTNSGGAFNTQYF
TRBV16 | CASSQSTGMETQYF
TRBV19 | CASSMLAGGTDTQYF
TRBV7-9 | CASSLPSSYGYTF
TRBV7-3 | CASSLGVASNEQFF
TRBV6-1 | CASSERQGLEQYF